Shown below are 10 T cell receptor beta chains from a single sample sequenced in a study of T cell responses to AZD1222 COVID-19 vaccine. Some clones are missing from TCRdb's copy, which holds only in-frame ones; the method was immunoSEQ multiplex PCR. The sample lists roughly 150,000 clones; 80% to 90% were seen once. Source: peripheral blood, taken 28 days after the second AZD1222 dose. The receptors were sampled from an adult who received the AZD1222 COVID-19 vaccine.

The rearrangement joins TRBV15 to TRBJ2-7; the match to TRBD2 covers 8 bases. This CDR3 is 17 amino acids long. Germline values: CDR1 LNHNV, CDR2 YYDKDF (reference sequence). With 0 bases clipped from V and 4 bases from J, the junction kept 11 bases outside the gene matches. The CDR3 DNA reads TGTGCCACCAGCAGAGATCGGGCAGCGGGAGATAAGTACGAGCAGTACTTC. Its translation is CATSRDRAAGDKYEQYF.

The gene calls are TRBV28 and TRBJ2-1; 10 bases line up with TRBD2. This CDR3 contains 14 residues. From germline, CDR1 is MDHEN and CDR2 SYDVKM. V was pared by 5 bases and J by 11 bases, with 9 bases of the junction left unmatched. For the CDR3, the DNA is TGTGCCAGCAGTGCCGGGACTAGCGTGTTACAGCAGTTCTTC. Amino acids: CASSAGTSVLQQFF.

The CDR3 region is CASSRQNMNTEAFF. The CDR3 region has the DNA TGTGCCAGCAGCCGACAGAACATGAACACTGAAGCTTTCTTT. V is TRBV3-1 (or the pseudogene TRBV3-2) and J is TRBJ1-1; D perhaps matches TRBD1 (5 bases). Germline lookup yields CDR1 LGHDT and CDR2 YNNKEL (reference sequence). Trimming removed 4 bases from V and 0 bases from J, with 9 bases in between. The CDR3 loop spans 14 amino acids.

The chain recombines TRBV14 with TRBJ2-3, with 7 bases identical to TRBD2. CDR3 size: 17 residues. Looked up from germline, CDR1 is SGHDN and CDR2 is FVKESK. V trimming: 11 bases; J trimming: 5 bases; junction bases outside the gene matches: 22. CDR3 nucleotide sequence: TGTGCCCCAGCGAGGGCGGGAGCGACTCAAAACGTAGATACGCAGTATTTT. It encodes CAPARAGATQNVDTQYF.

The rearrangement links TRBV19 to TRBJ2-5; D is ambiguous. The CDR3 length is 13 residues. In germline, CDR1 is LNHDA, CDR2 SQIVND (reference sequence). The V gene lost 4 bases and the J gene lost 4 bases, with 10 bases spanning the gap. Here the CDR3 reads CASSTGVPETQYF. For the CDR3, the DNA is TGTGCCAGTAGTACTGGGGTCCCAGAGACCCAGTACTTC.

The chain has TRBV29-1 and TRBJ2-3; maybe TRBD1 (5 bases). The CDR3 spans 12 residues. Germline V lookup: CDR1 SQVTM, CDR2 ANQGSEA. V shed 3 bases and J shed 4 bases, with 8 bases lying between them. Here the CDR3 reads CSVDWGADTQYF. CDR3 bases: TGCAGCGTTGATTGGGGCGCAGATACGCAGTATTTT.

The chain joins TRBV28 to TRBJ2-7; D call uncertain. Trimming took off 6 bases at V and 6 bases at J, with 9 bases between the two ends. The germline V gene encodes CDR1 MDHEN and CDR2 SYDVKM. CDR3 length: 11 residues. The CDR3: CASRYMGEQYF. CDR3 coding DNA: TGTGCCAGCAGATATATGGGCGAGCAGTACTTC.

The chain has TRBV11-2 and TRBJ2-2; TRBD2 agrees at 9 bases. The CDR3 is 15 amino acids. V lost 1 base to trimming and J lost 5 bases; unmatched junction nucleotides: 2. Germline V lookup: CDR1 SGHAT, CDR2 FQNNGV. CDR3 sequence (DNA): TGTGCCAGCAGCTTAGTTCTAGCGGGAACCGGGGAGCTGTTTTTT. Translating gives CASSLVLAGTGELFF.

CDR3 loop: CAWSGYTGTGELFF. CDR3 DNA sequence: TGTGCCTGGAGTGGATATACCGGGACCGGGGAGCTGTTTTTT. The chain carries TRBV30 and TRBJ2-2; D ambiguous. Germline-derived CDR1 and CDR2 are GTSNPN and SVGIG (reference sequence). Trimming cost V 1 base and J 5 bases, with 11 bases left between them. The CDR3 is 14 residues long. The variable domain in full, with the rest retrieved from reference TRBV30 and TRBJ2-2, is SQTIHQWPATLVQPVGSPLSLECTVEGTSNPNLYWYRQAAGRGLQLLFYSVGIGQISSEVPQNLSASRPQDRQFILSSKKLLLSDSGFYLCAWSGYTGTGELFFGEGSRLTVL.

This clone was detected once. V is TRBV25-1 and J is TRBJ2-7; 9 bases are a match to TRBD2. Germline V gene data show CDR1 as MGHDK and CDR2 as SYGVNS. CDR3 length: 13 residues. V was clipped by 4 bases and J by 6 bases; unmatched bases: 4. The CDR3 is CASSAVLAGEQYF. Here the CDR3 DNA reads TGTGCCAGCAGTGCGGTACTAGCGGGCGAGCAGTACTTC.